The sequence of this T cell receptor beta chain was determined in a study of tumor-infiltrating lymphocytes in primary liver carcinoma. Whole-study context: By surgical resection, the patients were treated for their primary liver carcinoma. Patients were men and women aged 30 to 69 years. Study findings and constraints: Between tumor regions, pairs overlapped more than tumor-adjacent and tumor-blood pairs did. Compared with blood, tumor repertoires held significantly more in their top 250 clones.

This CDR3 region has 13 residues. Trimming shortened V by 5 bases and J by 9 bases, and 17 bases separated the two germline ends. CDR1 is SQVTM, CDR2 ANQGSEA, per germline. A word on this clonotype: Its antigen is not identified.

Reverse transcription of roughly 0.45 ug total RNA with a constant-region primer produced TCR beta cDNA. Amplification in three nested multiplex PCR rounds with slightly modified ARM-PCR gave rise to TCR beta libraries. The first two PCR rounds, roughly 9 cycles each, used TRBV1-TRBV30 forward primers and a C-beta reverse primer. TCRdb used MiXCR to reprocess the multiplex PCR reads, holding one entry per CDR3 protein. The sample yields about 180,000 distinct CDR3 sequences, 60% seen once. They got blood RNA out of unsorted whole blood and also pulled out germline DNA. Material for sequencing was peripheral blood. This clonotype originated in a man in his forties or fifties with primary liver carcinoma and hepatitis B virus infection. The genes are TRBV29-1 and TRBJ2-1; no clear D. This CDR3 reads CSVYMIPKSEQFF. The CDR3 bases are TGCAGCGTTTATATGATCCCGAAAAGTGAGCAGTTCTTC.